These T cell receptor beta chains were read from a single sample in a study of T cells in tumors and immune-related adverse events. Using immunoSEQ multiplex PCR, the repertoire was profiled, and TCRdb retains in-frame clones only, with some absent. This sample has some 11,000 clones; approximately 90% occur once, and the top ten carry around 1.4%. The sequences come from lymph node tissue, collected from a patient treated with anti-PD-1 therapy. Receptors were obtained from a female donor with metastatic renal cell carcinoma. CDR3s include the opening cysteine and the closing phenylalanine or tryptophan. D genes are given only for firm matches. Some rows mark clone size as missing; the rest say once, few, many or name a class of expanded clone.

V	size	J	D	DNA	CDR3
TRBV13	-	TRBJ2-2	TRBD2	TGTGCCAGCAGCTTTGCCACTAGCGGGATTACCGGGGAGCTGTTTTTT	CASSFATSGITGELFF
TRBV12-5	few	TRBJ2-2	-	TGTGCTAGTGCCTCCGGACCCACCGGGGAGCTGTTTTTT	CASASGPTGELFF
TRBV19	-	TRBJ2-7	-	TGTGCCAGTAGTATATCGACCCGGGGGACCGCCTACGAGCAGTACTTC	CASSISTRGTAYEQYF
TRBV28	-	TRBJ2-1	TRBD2	TGTGCCAGCAGTCCGCCAGGAGCGGGAGACGGCAATGAGCAGTTCTTC	CASSPPGAGDGNEQFF
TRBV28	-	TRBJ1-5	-	TGTGCCAGCAGTTCTGGGGGTGGAGTCGACAATCAGCCCCAGCATTTT	CASSSGGGVDNQPQHF
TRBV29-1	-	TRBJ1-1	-	TGCAGCGTTGCGGATACAGGTTTTGAAGCTTTCTTT	CSVADTGFEAFF
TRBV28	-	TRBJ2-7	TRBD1	TGTGCCAGCAGAGAGGACAGGGGTTCCTACGAGCAGTACTTC	CASREDRGSYEQYF
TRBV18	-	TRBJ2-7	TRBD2	TGTGCCAGCTCACGCGACCCTAGCGGGGGGGGCTCCTACGAGCAGTACTTC	CASSRDPSGGGSYEQYF
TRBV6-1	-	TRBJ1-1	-	TGTGCCAGCAGTGTCCAAGGGAACACTGAAGCTTTCTTT	CASSVQGNTEAFF
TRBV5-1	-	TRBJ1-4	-	TGCGCCAGCAGCATAGGACGGAAGAATGAAAAACTGTTTTTT	CASSIGRKNEKLFF
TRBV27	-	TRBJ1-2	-	TGTGCCAGCAGTTTAGACTCGACCGCGGTGTATGGGGGCTACACCTTC	CASSLDSTAVYGGYTF
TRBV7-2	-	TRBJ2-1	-	TGTGCCAGCAGCTTAGAGGTCCTAAGCTCCTACAATGAGCAGTTCTTC	CASSLEVLSSYNEQFF
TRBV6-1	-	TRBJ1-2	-	TGTGCCAGCAGTCTACAGTTCCTAACGTATGGCTACACCTTC	CASSLQFLTYGYTF
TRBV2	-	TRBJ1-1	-	TGTGCCAGCAGTGTTGAAAGAAAGAGGACTGAAGCTTTCTTT	CASSVERKRTEAFF
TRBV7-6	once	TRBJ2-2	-	TGTGCCAGCAGCTTATCGGGCGGAACCGGGGAGCTGTTTTTT	CASSLSGGTGELFF
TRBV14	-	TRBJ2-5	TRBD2	TGTGCCAGCAGCCAAGATCGGGGGGAGGGCGTCGAGACCCAGTACTTC	CASSQDRGEGVETQYF
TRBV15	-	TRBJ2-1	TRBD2	TGTGCCACCAGCAGAGTCATTGGACTAGACTACAATGAGCAGTTCTTC	CATSRVIGLDYNEQFF
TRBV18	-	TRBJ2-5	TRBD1	TGTGCCAGCTCACGGGAGACAGGGACCCAGACCCAGTACTTC	CASSRETGTQTQYF
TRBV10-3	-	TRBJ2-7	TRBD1	TGTGCCACCACCGGGACAGGCTTCTACGAGCAGTACTTC	CATTGTGFYEQYF
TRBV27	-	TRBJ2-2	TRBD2	TGTGCCAGCAGTTTCCTTTGGGGACTAGTAAACACCGGGGAGCTGTTTTTT	CASSFLWGLVNTGELFF
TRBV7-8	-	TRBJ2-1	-	TGTGCCAGCAGCTTTCGCAGGGAAACGAATGAGCAGTTCTTC	CASSFRRETNEQFF
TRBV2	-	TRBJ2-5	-	TGTGCCAGCAGAGTGACAGGATCGCCGCAAGAGACCCAGTACTTC	CASRVTGSPQETQYF
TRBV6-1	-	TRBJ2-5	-	TGTGCCAGCACCTCGGGACAACACGGATCTAAGACCCAGTACTTC	CASTSGQHGSKTQYF
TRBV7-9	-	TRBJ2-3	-	TGTGCCAGCGTCCGTTCCACAGCTAGCACAGATACGCAGTATTTT	CASVRSTASTDTQYF
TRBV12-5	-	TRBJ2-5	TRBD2	TGTGCTAGTGGTTTGGAACGTGTACGGGGGGTTGAAGAGACCCAGTACTTC	CASGLERVRGVEETQYF